This TCR beta chain was observed in a study of T cell repertoires in cytomegalovirus infection. MiXCR, applied by TCRdb to the reads, yields one record per CDR3 protein. In the table there are about 320,000 distinct CDR3 sequences, 8% to 9.5% of which are singletons. Ten or more counts support this clonotype. V lost 6 bases, J lost 3 bases, and 5 bases stayed unmatched. The germline CDR1 and CDR2 sequences are MNHNS and SASEGT. The CDR3 is made up of 14 amino acids. The sequenced material came from PBMCs. The TCR comes from a human donor in good health (CMV status not recorded). Some clones in this sample may be carry-over from other donors' samples. The V gene is TRBV6-1, the J gene TRBJ1-5, with TRBD1 matching over 7 bases. The CDR3 loop is CASRKDRTNQPQHF. The CDR3 DNA reads as TGTGCCAGCAGAAAGGACAGGACCAATCAGCCCCAGCATTTT.